The TCR beta chain described here comes from a study of blood T cell repertoires in COVID-19. Trimming took off 0 bases at V and 9 bases at J, with 16 bases between the two ends. CDR3 size: 15 residues. Per the germline V gene, CDR1 is SGHRS and CDR2 is YFSETQ. Methods used by the authors: Amplifying reference gene primers gave estimates of nucleated cell counts. Profiled with immunoSEQ multiplex PCR; TCRdb holds only in-frame clones, not every one. V and J calls and clone size are as listed in that table; D and trimming were resolved from the DNA. Here the sample spans under 100,000 clones, around 89% being singletons.

Sample: peripheral blood. This chain connects TRBV5-1 to TRBJ1-5; D possibly corresponds to TRBD1 (5 bases). This TCR came from a man in his fifties with acute or convalescent COVID-19. In DNA, the CDR3 is TGCGCCAGCAGCTTGGTATCCGGGGGGGTTTGGCCCCAGCATTTT. Its protein is CASSLVSGGVWPQHF.